This entry lists 23 T cell receptor beta chains sequenced from one sample in a study of cytomegalovirus exposure and HLA in healthy donors. Use of 60 Vbeta and 13 Jbeta primers characterized the PCR. Sequencing was performed with immunoSEQ multiplex PCR; in TCRdb, only in-frame clones are kept and a portion is missing. This table holds some 150,000 clones, approximately 80% found once. The sequencing sample was made of PBMCs. The receptors shown here come from a woman aged 18-30 years in good health and CMV-seronegative.

This clone was seen more than once but under ten times. The V call is TRBV6-5, the J call TRBJ2-7; D is undetermined. The CDR3 sequence is 16 residues long. CDR1 MNHEY and CDR2 SVGAGI come from the germline V gene. The germline V and J ends were trimmed by 0 bases and 0 bases, with 12 bases remaining between them. The CDR3 nucleotides read TGTGCCAGCAGTTACTCGTACTATCAGAGCTCCTACGAGCAGTACTTC. It specifies CASSYSYYQSSYEQYF.

V is TRBV30 and J is TRBJ1-5, with TRBD1 matching 11 bases. After removal of 2 bases from V and 5 bases from J, the junction contained 8 bases not matched to a gene. This CDR3 has 16 residues. The germline V gene encodes CDR1 GTSNPN and CDR2 SVGIG (reference sequence). CDR3 loop: CAWSRSRTGGDQPQHF. Written as DNA, the CDR3 is TGTGCCTGGAGTCGTTCTAGGACAGGGGGCGATCAGCCCCAGCATTTT.

The J gene is TRBJ2-5, the V gene TRBV29-1; 7 bases are shared with TRBD1. After removal of 7 bases from V and 0 bases from J, the junction contained 8 bases not matched to a gene. This CDR3 is 14 amino acids long. The germline gives CDR1 SQVTM, CDR2 ANQGSEA. The CDR3 spells CSAYGTVYQETQYF. Here the CDR3 DNA reads TGCAGCGCATACGGGACAGTGTACCAAGAGACCCAGTACTTC. Drawing the rest from reference TRBV29-1 and TRBJ2-5, the complete variable domain is SAVISQKPSRDICQRGTSLTIQCQVDSQVTMMFWYRQQPGQSLTLIATANQGSEATYESGFVIDKFPISRPNLTFSTLTVSNMSPEDSSIYLCSAYGTVYQETQYFGPGTRLLVL.

The V call is TRBV27, the J call TRBJ2-3; 11 bases align to TRBD2. The length of the CDR3 is 15 residues. V lost 3 bases to trimming and J lost 10 bases; unmatched junction nucleotides: 9. CDR1 is MNHEY, CDR2 SMNVEV, per germline (reference sequence). The CDR3 coding sequence is TGTGCCAGCAGTTTCAGCTCGACTAGCGGGATGGCGCAGTATTTT. Protein sequence: CASSFSSTSGMAQYF.

The J gene is TRBJ2-1, the V gene TRBV5-4, with D perhaps TRBD2 (6 bases). Trimming took off 3 bases at V and 0 bases at J, with 13 bases between the two ends. Germline values: CDR1 SGHNT, CDR2 YYREEE (reference sequence). The CDR3 contains 16 residues. The CDR3 nucleotides read TGTGCCAGCAGCTATTTAGCGGTCCACTCCTACAATGAGCAGTTCTTC. Translating gives CASSYLAVHSYNEQFF.

This sequence joins TRBV28 and TRBJ2-7, with a weak D call TRBD2 (6 bases). The germline V and J ends were trimmed by 7 bases and 4 bases, with 17 bases remaining between them. CDR1 and CDR2 (germline): MDHEN, SYDVKM. CDR3 length: 14 amino acids. CDR3 nucleotides: TGTGCCAGCAACCCCCCTAGCGCTGGGTACGAGCAGTACTTC. It yields the protein CASNPPSAGYEQYF.

This chain links TRBV5-5 with TRBJ1-2, with D maybe TRBD1 (6 bases). Germline V gene lookup returns CDR1 SGHKS and CDR2 YYEKEE (reference sequence). The V gene lost 0 bases and the J gene lost 4 bases, with 13 bases spanning the gap. CDR3 length: 15 residues. The CDR3 DNA sequence: TGTGCCAGCAGCTTGGCCGTCTTACAGGGCTATGGCTACACCTTC. As protein: CASSLAVLQGYGYTF.

The rearrangement links TRBV7-9 to TRBJ2-3; 8 bases agree with TRBD2. The CDR3 covers 13 residues. Germline assignment: CDR1 SEHNR and CDR2 FQNEAQ (reference sequence). V shed 6 bases, J shed 6 bases, and the junction held 5 bases outside the gene matches. Written as DNA, the CDR3 is TGTGCCAGCAGTGGGGCGGGAGGCGATACGCAGTATTTT. This sequence encodes CASSGAGGDTQYF. The full variable domain, with the rest looked up from reference TRBV7-9 and TRBJ2-3, is DTGVSQNPRHKITKRGQNVTFRCDPISEHNRLYWYRQTLGQGPEFLTYFQNEAQLEKSRLLSDRFSAERPKGSFSTLEIQRTEQGDSAMYLCASSGAGGDTQYFGPGTRLTVL.

This clone was detected only a few times. CDR3 DNA: TGTGCCAGCAGCTTGGCACAGGGGGCCTATGAGCAGTTCTTC. This translates into CASSLAQGAYEQFF. The gene calls are TRBV5-5 and TRBJ2-1; the match to TRBD1 covers 9 bases. The J segment lost 8 bases and the V segment lost 0 bases, leaving 3 bases of the junction unmatched. This CDR3 has 14 residues. CDR1 and CDR2 (germline): SGHKS, YYEKEE (reference sequence).

The chain combines TRBV27 with TRBJ1-2, with 8 bases matching TRBD1. From germline, CDR1 is MNHEY and CDR2 SMNVEV (reference sequence). The CDR3 is 15 residues long. V lost 7 bases, J lost 7 bases, and 14 bases stayed unmatched. The CDR3 DNA reads TGTGCCAGCACTACCGCGGGACAGGTCATGGGTGGCTACACCTTC. This translates into CASTTAGQVMGGYTF.

The count of this clone is one. V and J are TRBV5-5 and TRBJ2-7; TRBD2 is a possible D gene (7 bases). V lost 0 bases to trimming and J lost 4 bases, with 14 bases between them. In germline, CDR1 is SGHKS, CDR2 YYEKEE (reference sequence). CDR3 length: 15 amino acids. The CDR3 spells CASSLVLGRGYEQYF. CDR3 bases: TGTGCCAGCAGCTTGGTTCTGGGGAGGGGGTACGAGCAGTACTTC.

The sample holds a few counts of this clone. This sequence joins TRBV5-6 and TRBJ2-3; 7 bases fit TRBD2. The CDR3 loop spans 16 amino acids. The germline V gene encodes CDR1 SGHDT and CDR2 YYEEEE. Unmatched junction bases numbered 11, after V lost 3 bases and J lost 4 bases. The DNA for the CDR3 is TGTGCCAGCAGCTCGTCTCCGGGTCGGGGGGCAGATACGCAGTATTTT. Amino acids: CASSSSPGRGADTQYF.

The chain joins TRBV25-1 to TRBJ1-4; D gene ambiguous. The CDR3 runs to 16 residues. Germline lookup yields CDR1 MGHDK and CDR2 SYGVNS. V gave up 6 bases and J gave up 0 bases, with 14 bases separating them. The CDR3 region is CASSARLAPTNEKLFF. CDR3 nucleotide sequence: TGTGCCAGCAGCGCCCGGCTAGCCCCAACTAATGAAAAACTGTTTTTT.

The chain recombines TRBV18 with TRBJ2-2; 9 bases agree with TRBD2. This CDR3 spans 18 amino acids. CDR1 is KGHSH and CDR2 is LQKENI in the germline V gene. The J segment lost 2 bases and the V segment lost 0 bases, leaving 7 bases of the junction unmatched. This CDR3 is CASSPPRRLAANTGELFF. CDR3 sequence (DNA): TGTGCCAGCTCACCACCGCGAAGACTAGCGGCAAACACCGGGGAGCTGTTTTTT.

This clone appeared once. CDR3 nucleotide sequence: TGTGCCAGCAGCAAATTAGGCAGGGATCGGACAGATACGCAGTATTTT. Translation: CASSKLGRDRTDTQYF. This chain connects TRBV21-1 to TRBJ2-3; the table's D call, TRBD1, was not checked against the DNA. TRBV21-1 is assigned pseudogene status. CDR3 length equals 16 residues.

The chain is built from TRBV11-2 and TRBJ1-1; D is unresolved. Germline values: CDR1 SGHAT, CDR2 FQNNGV. This CDR3 is built from 13 residues. Deletions cut 3 bases from V and 1 base from J, with 6 bases between. CDR3 coding DNA: TGTGCCAGCAGCTTTGGGAGGAACACTGAAGCTTTCTTT. Protein: CASSFGRNTEAFF.

This clone was counted between two and nine times. The CDR3 loop is CSVEEGGARTQYF. Here the CDR3 DNA reads TGCAGCGTTGAAGAGGGCGGGGCTCGGACCCAGTACTTC. V usage is TRBV29-1 and J usage is TRBJ2-5; D is perhaps TRBD2 (6 bases). The CDR3 is 13 residues long. Germline assignment: CDR1 SQVTM and CDR2 ANQGSEA. V was trimmed by 0 bases and J by 7 bases, leaving 12 bases between them.

The chain carries TRBV6-1 and TRBJ1-1; D remains ambiguous. CDR1 is MNHNS and CDR2 is SASEGT in the germline V gene. Trimming removed 4 bases from V and 11 bases from J, with 14 bases in between. The CDR3 consists of 12 residues. In DNA form, the CDR3 reads TGTGCCAGCAGTGCCTACCGAATGAATGCTTTCTTT. Protein product: CASSAYRMNAFF.

J is TRBJ2-5 and V is TRBV7-2; 9 positions match TRBD2. The CDR3 runs 15 residues. The ends lost 2 bases at V and 3 bases at J; junction bases unmatched: 4. From germline, CDR1 is SGHTA and CDR2 FQGNSA. The CDR3 DNA sequence: TGTGCCAGCAGCTTAAGACTAGCGGAGAAAGAGACCCAGTACTTC. Translating it yields CASSLRLAEKETQYF. Drawing the rest from reference TRBV7-2 and TRBJ2-5, the complete variable domain is GAGVSQSPSNKVTEKGKDVELRCDPISGHTALYWYRQSLGQGLEFLIYFQGNSAPDKSGLPSDRFSAERTGGSVSTLTIQRTQQEDSAVYLCASSLRLAEKETQYFGPGTRLLVL.

CDR3 amino acids: CASSGGGLNTEAFF. The DNA for the CDR3 is TGTGCCAGCAGCGGGGGAGGATTGAACACTGAAGCTTTCTTT. The chain uses TRBV2 and TRBJ1-1; D may be TRBD1 (5 bases). V dropped 6 bases and J dropped 0 bases, with 11 bases sitting between them. Germline V gene sequence: CDR1 SNHLY, CDR2 FYNNEI. CDR3 length: 14 residues. The full variable domain, rest sourced from reference TRBV2 and TRBJ1-1, is EPEVTQTPSHQVTQMGQEVILRCVPISNHLYFYWYRQILGQKVEFLVSFYNNEISEKSEIFDDQFSVERPDGSNFTLKIRSTKLEDSAMYFCASSGGGLNTEAFFGQGTRLTVV.

J is TRBJ2-2 and V is TRBV18, with TRBD1 identical over 7 bases. With V trimmed by 6 bases and J by 2 bases, 3 bases remained unmatched. CDR1 is KGHSH and CDR2 is LQKENI in the germline V gene. The CDR3 loop spans 14 amino acids. The CDR3 loop reads CASSTGVNTGELFF. The CDR3 DNA sequence: TGTGCCAGCTCCACAGGGGTTAACACCGGGGAGCTGTTTTTT.

The chain carries TRBV18 and TRBJ2-5; the match to TRBD1 covers 10 bases. V dropped 6 bases and J dropped 5; count of bases not matched to a gene: 18. The CDR3 is 18 residues long. The germline gives CDR1 KGHSH, CDR2 LQKENI. The CDR3 is CASSQKERQGARSETQYF. The CDR3 bases are TGTGCCAGCTCCCAGAAAGAACGACAGGGGGCGCGGAGCGAGACCCAGTACTTC.

V gene TRBV7-6 combines with J gene TRBJ2-7; TRBD2 might be the D (6 bases). V lost 1 base to trimming and J lost 3 bases, with 10 bases between them. Germline V gene lookup returns CDR1 SGHVS and CDR2 FNYEAQ. CDR3 size: 14 residues. The CDR3: CASSLVQGGYEQYF. CDR3 DNA: TGTGCCAGCAGCTTAGTTCAGGGAGGCTACGAGCAGTACTTC.